Included here is one TCR beta chain sequence, with context. Its antigen is currently unknown. Trimming cost V 1 base and J 1 base, with 5 bases left between them. In germline, CDR1 is SQVTM, CDR2 ANQGSEA. This CDR3 is built from 12 residues. TCRdb independently ran MiXCR on the reads; one entry per CDR3 protein. The sample holds roughly 800,000 distinct CDR3 sequences, under 35% seen once. The data derive from a study of T cell repertoires in cytomegalovirus infection. Study context: The authors relied on CMV epitopes, both recently identified HLA-C-restricted and well-studied HLA-B-restricted. In public TCR beta signatures, there were indications of both CMV infection and matching HLA type. Overall study results and limits: People with CMV and the relevant HLA were identified by cumulative public TCR beta family frequency. Ex vivo responses were dominated by HLA-C-restricted CMV-specific TCR beta clonotypes.

The TCR was taken from a human donor in good health (CMV status not recorded). Some clones in this sample may be carry-over from other donors' samples. Sample: cultured CD8+ T cells from PBMCs, taken from culture after CMV antigen stimulation. The chain combines TRBV29-1 with TRBJ2-7, with D hard to call. CDR3 loop: CSVEVQSYEQYF. CDR3 sequence (DNA): TGCAGCGTTGAAGTTCAATCCTACGAGCAGTACTTC.